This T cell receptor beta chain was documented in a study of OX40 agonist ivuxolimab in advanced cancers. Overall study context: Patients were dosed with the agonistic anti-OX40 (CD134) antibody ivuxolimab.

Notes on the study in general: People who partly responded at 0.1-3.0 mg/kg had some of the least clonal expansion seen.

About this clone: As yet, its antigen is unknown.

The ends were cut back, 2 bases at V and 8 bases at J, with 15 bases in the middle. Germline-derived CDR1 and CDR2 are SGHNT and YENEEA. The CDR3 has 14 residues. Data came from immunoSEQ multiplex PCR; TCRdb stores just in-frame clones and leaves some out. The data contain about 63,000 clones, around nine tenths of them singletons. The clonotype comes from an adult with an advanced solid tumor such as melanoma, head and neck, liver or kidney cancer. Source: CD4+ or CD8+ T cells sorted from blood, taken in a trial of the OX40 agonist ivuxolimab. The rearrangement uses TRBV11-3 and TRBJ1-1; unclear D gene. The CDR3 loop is CASSLRREGGEAFF. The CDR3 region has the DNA TGTGCCAGCAGCTTAAGAAGGGAGGGAGGGGAAGCTTTCTTT.